Listed below are T cell receptor beta chains from one sample, sequenced in a study of T cells in Graves' hyperthyroidism and ophthalmopathy. TCRdb reprocessed the multiplex PCR reads via MiXCR and lists one record per CDR3 protein. The data hold more than 600,000 distinct CDR3 sequences, with roughly 15% observed a single time. The source material was blood. The receptors stem from a man younger than 35 with Graves' hyperthyroidism. Each CDR3 is given with its conserved first and last residue. D genes are given only for firm matches. Clone size appears in some rows only: once, few, many, or a class for an expanded clone.

V,size,J,D,CDR3,DNA
TRBV6-2/TRBV6-3,many,TRBJ2-3,TRBD2,CASSYGTSEVDTQYF,TGTGCCAGCAGTTACGGGACTAGCGAGGTCGATACGCAGTATTTT
TRBV4-1,once,TRBJ1-1,NA,CASSPTVGAEAFF,TGCGCCAGCAGCCCGACTGTTGGCGCTGAAGCTTTCTTT
TRBV7-8,NA,TRBJ2-7,TRBD1,CASSLLTGTSYEQYF,TGTGCCAGCAGCTTATTGACAGGGACCAGCTACGAGCAGTACTTC
TRBV5-1,NA,TRBJ2-5,NA,CASSLGGWDVQAEIQYF,TGCGCCAGCAGCTTGGGGGGATGGGACGTCCAAGCGGAGATCCAGTACTTC
TRBV5-5,NA,TRBJ1-1,NA,CASSLNLGVRTEAFF,TGTGCCAGCAGCTTGAATCTCGGGGTAAGGACTGAAGCTTTCTTT
TRBV28,NA,TRBJ2-1,TRBD2,CASSLSLAGGPLGEQFF,TGTGCCAGCAGTTTATCGCTAGCGGGAGGCCCTCTAGGAGAGCAGTTCTTC
TRBV7-2,many,TRBJ2-2,NA,CASSLVWQTGELFF,TGTGCCAGCAGCTTAGTGTGGCAGACCGGGGAGCTGTTTTTT
TRBV28,many,TRBJ2-6,TRBD1,CASRGAQGDLWANVLTF,TGTGCCAGCAGAGGGGCTCAGGGGGACCTCTGGGCCAACGTCCTGACTTTC
TRBV12-3/TRBV12-4,NA,TRBJ2-3,NA,CASSPLTEGLGDTQYF,TGTGCCAGCAGTCCCCTGACAGAGGGGCTAGGAGATACGCAGTATTTT
TRBV5-1,few,TRBJ2-1,NA,CASSLVKTSEQFF,TGCGCCAGCAGCTTGGTTAAGACATCTGAGCAGTTCTTC
TRBV12-3/TRBV12-4,few,TRBJ1-2,NA,CASSAARSGYTF,TGTGCCAGCAGTGCCGCCAGAAGTGGCTACACCTTC
TRBV13,few,TRBJ1-2,NA,CASSFRLTTNYGYTF,TGTGCCAGCAGCTTCAGGTTGACAACTAACTATGGCTACACCTTC
TRBV18,many,TRBJ1-1,TRBD1,CASSPAGTAVPFF,TGTGCCAGCTCACCCGCCGGGACAGCCGTCCCTTTCTTT
TRBV28,many,TRBJ1-1,NA,CASRNQGRTEAFF,TGTGCCAGCAGAAACCAGGGACGTACTGAAGCTTTCTTT
TRBV28,few,TRBJ2-3,NA,CASLGFGPTDTQYF,TGTGCCAGCTTGGGCTTTGGGCCCACAGATACGCAGTATTTT
TRBV28,many,TRBJ2-2,TRBD1,CAASGTGDHTGELFF,TGTGCCGCCTCCGGGACAGGGGACCACACCGGGGAGCTGTTTTTT
TRBV29-1,many,TRBJ1-5,NA,CSVGGGAGQPQHF,TGCAGCGTTGGCGGGGGGGCGGGTCAGCCCCAGCATTTT
TRBV20-1,few,TRBJ2-2,TRBD1,CSARDGRRGQGDTGELFF,TGCAGTGCTAGAGACGGGCGCCGGGGCCAGGGGGACACCGGGGAGCTGTTTTTT
TRBV3-1,NA,TRBJ1-6,NA,CASSQDKSGASHF,TGTGCCAGCAGCCAAGATAAGTCAGGTGCTTCCCACTTT
TRBV3-1,few,TRBJ2-3,NA,CASSQEVRDTQYF,TGTGCCAGCAGCCAAGAAGTGCGAGATACGCAGTATTTT